This is a list of T cell receptor beta chains from one sample in a study of graft-versus-host responses after intestinal transplantation. Only in-frame clones appear in the TCRdb table, and some are missing; sequencing was by immunoSEQ multiplex PCR. The data show fewer than 130,000 clones, with 80% to 95% seen just once and roughly 0.5% held by the top ten. What these receptors recognize is not known. Sequencing was performed on unstimulated CD8+ T cells sorted from spleen or lymph node cells, taken before intestinal transplant. These receptors were taken from a human donor who received an intestinal transplant. Both conserved end residues are trimmed from each CDR3. Fields, in order: V gene, CDR3 protein.

V gene: TRBV5-1; CDR3 protein: ASSLNKGGLVRDTEAF
V gene: TRBV7-3; CDR3 protein: ASSLENGLANIQY
V gene: TRBV27; CDR3 protein: ASSSPATSYEQY
V gene: TRBV11-3; CDR3 protein: ASSPTLIDEQF
V gene: TRBV7-4; CDR3 protein: ASSWGGPDTEAF
V gene: TRBV11-1; CDR3 protein: ASSTGTGSGNEQF
V gene: TRBV7-6; CDR3 protein: ASSRGLAENNEQF
V gene: TRBV29-1; CDR3 protein: SVEEGVGEQF
V gene: TRBV5-1; CDR3 protein: ASSVDQSSYNEQF
V gene: TRBV27; CDR3 protein: ASSYGQAGSGANVLT
V gene: TRBV5-6; CDR3 protein: ASSLEDRVGKTQY
V gene: TRBV28; CDR3 protein: ASSSRGAIEKLF
V gene: TRBV5-1; CDR3 protein: ASSPEDGRLEAF
V gene: TRBV19; CDR3 protein: ASSIGYGTGGFLAF
V gene: TRBV9; CDR3 protein: ASSVDSIPGQNNSPLH
V gene: TRBV11-2; CDR3 protein: ASSLGQGNEQF
V gene: TRBV7-9; CDR3 protein: ASTSPDRSGETQY
V gene: TRBV5-8; CDR3 protein: ASSLISGRTYEQY
V gene: TRBV29-1; CDR3 protein: SVEDLETGQGINTEAF
V gene: TRBV5-8; CDR3 protein: ASSLGSNQPQH
V gene: TRBV18; CDR3 protein: ASSRGTSGSDNEQF
V gene: TRBV30; CDR3 protein: AWRGTAAKNIQY
V gene: TRBV7-9; CDR3 protein: ASTVIARQGNTEAF
V gene: TRBV29-1; CDR3 protein: SVEQGIYGYT
V gene: TRBV9; CDR3 protein: ASSSGRSYNEQF
V gene: TRBV7-9; CDR3 protein: ASSLVPRLAEGYNEQF
V gene: TRBV9; CDR3 protein: ASSKSHGLLYEQY
V gene: TRBV7-9; CDR3 protein: ASSLAGEQF
V gene: TRBV7-3; CDR3 protein: ASSLGIHQEQF
V gene: TRBV7-9; CDR3 protein: ASSLDPGEAF
V gene: TRBV5-1; CDR3 protein: ASSLGTGLWDEQF
V gene: TRBV7-9; CDR3 protein: ASSPRGYNEQF
V gene: TRBV29-1; CDR3 protein: SVGSGDTQY
V gene: TRBV27; CDR3 protein: ASSLTISAAYEQY
V gene: TRBV7-3; CDR3 protein: ASSSGLENNEQF
V gene: TRBV5-6; CDR3 protein: ASSPLTGPSLREQY
V gene: TRBV19; CDR3 protein: ASRTAPGDEQF
V gene: TRBV27; CDR3 protein: ASSQPNQPQH
V gene: TRBV27; CDR3 protein: ASSPGADPNEQF
V gene: TRBV27; CDR3 protein: ASSLSASSYNEQF
V gene: TRBV5-1; CDR3 protein: ASSPGTGIGNQPQH
V gene: TRBV10-3; CDR3 protein: AIRNPDRGLQEQY
V gene: TRBV7-9; CDR3 protein: ASSLDDRQETQY
V gene: TRBV28; CDR3 protein: ASSPGTSGSHEQF